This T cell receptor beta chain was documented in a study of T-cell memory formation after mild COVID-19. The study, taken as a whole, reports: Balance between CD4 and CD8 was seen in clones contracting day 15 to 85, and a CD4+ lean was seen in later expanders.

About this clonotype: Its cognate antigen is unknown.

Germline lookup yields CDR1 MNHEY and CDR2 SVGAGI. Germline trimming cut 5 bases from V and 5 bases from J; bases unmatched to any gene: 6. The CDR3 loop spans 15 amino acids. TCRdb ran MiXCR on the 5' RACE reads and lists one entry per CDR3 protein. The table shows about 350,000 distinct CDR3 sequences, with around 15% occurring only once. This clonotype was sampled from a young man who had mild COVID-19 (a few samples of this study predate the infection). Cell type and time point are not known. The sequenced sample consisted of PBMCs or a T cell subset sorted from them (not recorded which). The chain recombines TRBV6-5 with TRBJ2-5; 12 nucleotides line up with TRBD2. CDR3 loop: CASSGMLAGGETQYF. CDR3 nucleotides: TGTGCCAGCAGTGGGATGCTAGCGGGGGGGGAGACCCAGTACTTC.